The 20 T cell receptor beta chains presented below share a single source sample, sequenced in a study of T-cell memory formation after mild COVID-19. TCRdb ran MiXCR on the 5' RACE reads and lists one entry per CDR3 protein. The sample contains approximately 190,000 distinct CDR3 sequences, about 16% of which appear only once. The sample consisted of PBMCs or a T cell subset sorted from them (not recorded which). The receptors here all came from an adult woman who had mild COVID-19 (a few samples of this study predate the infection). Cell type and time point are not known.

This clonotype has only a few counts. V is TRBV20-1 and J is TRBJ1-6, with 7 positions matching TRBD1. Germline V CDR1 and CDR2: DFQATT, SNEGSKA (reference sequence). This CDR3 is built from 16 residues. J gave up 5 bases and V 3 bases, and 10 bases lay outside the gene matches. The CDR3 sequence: CSASLQTGWNNSPLHF. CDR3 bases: TGCAGTGCTAGCCTCCAGACAGGGTGGAATAATTCACCCCTCCACTTT.

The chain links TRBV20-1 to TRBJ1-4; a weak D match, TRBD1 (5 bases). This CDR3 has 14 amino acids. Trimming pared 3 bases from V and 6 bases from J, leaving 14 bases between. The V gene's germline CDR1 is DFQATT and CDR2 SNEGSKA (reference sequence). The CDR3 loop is CSASPGRRDEKLFF. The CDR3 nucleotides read TGCAGTGCTAGCCCAGGGCGACGGGATGAAAAACTGTTTTTT.

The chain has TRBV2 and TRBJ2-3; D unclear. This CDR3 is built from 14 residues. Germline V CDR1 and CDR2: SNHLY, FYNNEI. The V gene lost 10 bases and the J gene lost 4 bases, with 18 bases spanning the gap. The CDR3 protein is CATKISNNADTQYF. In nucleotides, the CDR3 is TGTGCCACCAAAATTAGTAACAACGCAGATACGCAGTATTTT.

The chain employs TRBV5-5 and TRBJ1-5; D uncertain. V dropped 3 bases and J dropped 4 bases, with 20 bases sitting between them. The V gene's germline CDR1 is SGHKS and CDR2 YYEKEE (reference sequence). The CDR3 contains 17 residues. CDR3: CASSSLYDKPVNQPQHF. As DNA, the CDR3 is TGTGCCAGCAGCTCACTCTATGACAAGCCCGTTAATCAGCCCCAGCATTTT.

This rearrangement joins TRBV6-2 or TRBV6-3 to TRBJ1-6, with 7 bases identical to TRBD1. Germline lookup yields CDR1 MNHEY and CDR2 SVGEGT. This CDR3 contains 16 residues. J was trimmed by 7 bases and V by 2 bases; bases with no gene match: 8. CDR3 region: CASSYRTGSKNSPLHF. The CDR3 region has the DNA TGTGCCAGCAGTTACCGGACAGGAAGTAAAAATTCACCCCTCCACTTT.

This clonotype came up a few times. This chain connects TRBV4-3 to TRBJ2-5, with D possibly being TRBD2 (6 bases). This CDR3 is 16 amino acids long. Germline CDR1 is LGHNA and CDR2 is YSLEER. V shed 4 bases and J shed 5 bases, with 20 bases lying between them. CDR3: CASSLQGAGLRETQYF. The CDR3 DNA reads TGCGCCAGCAGCCTACAAGGGGCGGGACTGCGGGAGACCCAGTACTTC.

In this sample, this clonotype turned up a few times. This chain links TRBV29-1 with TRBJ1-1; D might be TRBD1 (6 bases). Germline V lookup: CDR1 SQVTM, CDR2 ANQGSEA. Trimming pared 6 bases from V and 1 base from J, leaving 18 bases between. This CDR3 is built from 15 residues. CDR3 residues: CSVRHFRDKNTEAFF. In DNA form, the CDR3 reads TGCAGCGTCCGACATTTTAGGGACAAGAACACTGAAGCTTTCTTT. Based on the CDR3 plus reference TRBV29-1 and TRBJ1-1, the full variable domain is SAVISQKPSRDICQRGTSLTIQCQVDSQVTMMFWYRQQPGQSLTLIATANQGSEATYESGFVIDKFPISRPNLTFSTLTVSNMSPEDSSIYLCSVRHFRDKNTEAFFGQGTRLTVV.

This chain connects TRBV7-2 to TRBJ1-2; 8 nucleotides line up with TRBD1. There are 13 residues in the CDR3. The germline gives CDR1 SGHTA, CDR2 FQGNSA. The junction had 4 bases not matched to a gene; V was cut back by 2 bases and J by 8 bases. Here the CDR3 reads CASSLQGAGGYTF. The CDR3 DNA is TGTGCCAGCAGCTTACAGGGGGCAGGCGGCTACACCTTC.

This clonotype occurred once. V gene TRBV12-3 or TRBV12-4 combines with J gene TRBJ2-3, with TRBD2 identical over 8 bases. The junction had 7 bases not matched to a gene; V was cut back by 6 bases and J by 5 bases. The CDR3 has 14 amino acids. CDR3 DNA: TGTGCCAGCAGCGACGGGGGGGCCGGAGATACGCAGTATTTT. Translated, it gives CASSDGGAGDTQYF.

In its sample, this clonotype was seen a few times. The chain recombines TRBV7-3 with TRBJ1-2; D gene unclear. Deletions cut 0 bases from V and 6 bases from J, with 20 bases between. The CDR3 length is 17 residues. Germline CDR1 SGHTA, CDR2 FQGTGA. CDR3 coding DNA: TGTGCCAGCAGCTTAACCCCCCAGACGGGAGCCCTGGATGGCTACACCTTC. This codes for CASSLTPQTGALDGYTF.

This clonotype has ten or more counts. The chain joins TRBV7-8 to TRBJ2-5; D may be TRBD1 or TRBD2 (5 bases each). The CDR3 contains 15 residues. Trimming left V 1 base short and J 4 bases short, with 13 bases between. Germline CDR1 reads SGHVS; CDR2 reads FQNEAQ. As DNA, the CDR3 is TGTGCCAGCAGCTTAGGTCTACCTGGGGGAGAGACCCAGTACTTC. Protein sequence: CASSLGLPGGETQYF.

The CDR3 protein is CATSDSGEPQHF. CDR3 DNA: TGTGCCACCAGTGATTCAGGAGAGCCCCAGCATTTT. This chain uses TRBV24-1 with TRBJ1-5, with unresolved D. Germline V CDR1 and CDR2: KGHDR, SFDVKD. This CDR3 comprises 12 residues. The germline V and J ends were trimmed by 2 bases and 8 bases, with 6 bases remaining between them.

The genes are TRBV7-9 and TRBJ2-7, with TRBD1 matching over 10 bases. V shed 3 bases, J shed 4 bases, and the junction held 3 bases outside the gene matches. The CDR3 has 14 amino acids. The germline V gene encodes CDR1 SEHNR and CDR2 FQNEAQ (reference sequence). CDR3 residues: CASSLTGGAYEQYF. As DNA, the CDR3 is TGTGCCAGCAGCTTGACAGGGGGCGCGTACGAGCAGTACTTC.

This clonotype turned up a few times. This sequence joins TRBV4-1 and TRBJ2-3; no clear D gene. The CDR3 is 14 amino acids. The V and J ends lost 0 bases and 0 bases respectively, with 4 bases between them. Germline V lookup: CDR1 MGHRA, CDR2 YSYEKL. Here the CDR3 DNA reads TGCGCCAGCAGCCAAGATCATAGCACAGATACGCAGTATTTT. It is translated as CASSQDHSTDTQYF.

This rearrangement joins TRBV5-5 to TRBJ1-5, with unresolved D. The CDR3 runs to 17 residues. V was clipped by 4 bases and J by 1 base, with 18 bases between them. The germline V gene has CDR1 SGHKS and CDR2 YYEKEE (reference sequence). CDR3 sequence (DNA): TGTGCCAGCAGCCCCCTGGGTGGGGTTTCGAGCAATCAGCCCCAGCATTTT. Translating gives CASSPLGGVSSNQPQHF.

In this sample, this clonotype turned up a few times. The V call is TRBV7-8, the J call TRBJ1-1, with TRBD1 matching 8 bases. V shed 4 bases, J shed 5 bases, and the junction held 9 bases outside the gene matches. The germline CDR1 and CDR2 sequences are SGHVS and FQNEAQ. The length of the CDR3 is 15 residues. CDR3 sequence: CASSSSRDRRTEAFF. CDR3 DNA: TGTGCCAGCAGCTCGTCCCGGGACAGGAGGACTGAAGCTTTCTTT.

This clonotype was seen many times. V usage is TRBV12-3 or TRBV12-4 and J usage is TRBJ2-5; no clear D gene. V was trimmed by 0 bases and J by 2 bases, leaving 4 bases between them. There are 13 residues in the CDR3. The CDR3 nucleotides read TGTGCCAGCAGTTTAGCGTCGCAAGAGACCCAGTACTTC. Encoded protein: CASSLASQETQYF.

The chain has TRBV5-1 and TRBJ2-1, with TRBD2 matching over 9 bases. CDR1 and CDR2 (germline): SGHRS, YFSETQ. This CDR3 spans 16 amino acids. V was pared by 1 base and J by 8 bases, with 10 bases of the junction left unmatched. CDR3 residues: CASSLSSGSLNYEQFF. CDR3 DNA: TGCGCCAGCAGCTTGAGTAGCGGGAGCCTAAACTATGAGCAGTTCTTC.

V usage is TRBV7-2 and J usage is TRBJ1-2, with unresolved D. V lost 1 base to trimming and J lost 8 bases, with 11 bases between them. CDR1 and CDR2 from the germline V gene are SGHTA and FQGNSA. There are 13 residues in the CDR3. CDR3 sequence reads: CASSLGGPGGYTF. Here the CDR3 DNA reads TGTGCCAGCAGCTTAGGAGGGCCTGGGGGCTACACCTTC.

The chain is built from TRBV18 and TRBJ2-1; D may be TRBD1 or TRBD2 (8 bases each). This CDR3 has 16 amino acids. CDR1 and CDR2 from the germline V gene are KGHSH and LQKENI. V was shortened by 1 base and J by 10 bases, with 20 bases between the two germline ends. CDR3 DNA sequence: TGTGCCAGCTCACCACGACAGGGGTCCACTAGCGGCGAGCAGTTCTTC. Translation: CASSPRQGSTSGEQFF.